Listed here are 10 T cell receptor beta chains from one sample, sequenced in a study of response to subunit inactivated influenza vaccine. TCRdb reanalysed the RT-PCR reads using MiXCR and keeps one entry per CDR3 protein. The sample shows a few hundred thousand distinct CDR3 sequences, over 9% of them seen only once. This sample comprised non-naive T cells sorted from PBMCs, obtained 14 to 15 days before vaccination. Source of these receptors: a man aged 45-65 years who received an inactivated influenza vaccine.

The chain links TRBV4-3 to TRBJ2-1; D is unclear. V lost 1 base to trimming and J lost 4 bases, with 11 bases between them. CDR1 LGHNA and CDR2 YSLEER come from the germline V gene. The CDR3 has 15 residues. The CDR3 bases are TGCGCCAGCAGCCAAGCGGTCGCACAGTACAATGAGCAGTTCTTC. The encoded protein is CASSQAVAQYNEQFF.

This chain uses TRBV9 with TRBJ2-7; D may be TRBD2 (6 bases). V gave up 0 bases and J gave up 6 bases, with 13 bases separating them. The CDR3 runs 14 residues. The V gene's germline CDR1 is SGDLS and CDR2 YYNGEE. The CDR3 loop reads CASSVAGVEGEQYF. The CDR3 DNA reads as TGTGCCAGCAGCGTAGCGGGGGTGGAAGGCGAGCAGTACTTC.

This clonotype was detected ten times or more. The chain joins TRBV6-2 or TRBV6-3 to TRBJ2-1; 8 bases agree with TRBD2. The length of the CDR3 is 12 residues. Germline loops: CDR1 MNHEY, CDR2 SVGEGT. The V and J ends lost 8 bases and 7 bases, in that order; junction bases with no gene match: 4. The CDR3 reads CASRGGPNEQFF. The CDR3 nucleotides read TGTGCCAGCCGGGGGGGCCCAAATGAGCAGTTCTTC.

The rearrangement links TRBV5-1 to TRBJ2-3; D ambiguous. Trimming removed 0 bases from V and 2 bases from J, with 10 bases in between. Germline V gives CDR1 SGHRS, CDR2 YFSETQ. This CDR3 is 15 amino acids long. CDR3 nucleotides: TGCGCCAGCAGCTTGGTATTGGCGGTCACAGATACGCAGTATTTT. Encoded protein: CASSLVLAVTDTQYF.

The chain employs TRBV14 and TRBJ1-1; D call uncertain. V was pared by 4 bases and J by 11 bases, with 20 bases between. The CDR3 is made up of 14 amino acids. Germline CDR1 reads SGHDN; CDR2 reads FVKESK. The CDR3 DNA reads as TGTGCCAGCAGCCCCCACCTAGAGGGTACGAACGCTTTCTTT. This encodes CASSPHLEGTNAFF.

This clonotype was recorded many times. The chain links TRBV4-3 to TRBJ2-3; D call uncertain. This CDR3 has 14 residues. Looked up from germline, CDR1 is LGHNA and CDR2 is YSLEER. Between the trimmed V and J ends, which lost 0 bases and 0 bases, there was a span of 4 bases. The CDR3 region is CASSQEYSTDTQYF. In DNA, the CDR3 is TGCGCCAGCAGCCAAGAGTACAGCACAGATACGCAGTATTTT.

In DNA form, the CDR3 reads TGTGCCAGCAGCCAATTTGGAGGGGGCACTGAAGCTTTCTTT. Translation gives CASSQFGGGTEAFF. The chain carries TRBV3-1 and TRBJ1-1; TRBD1 is a possible D gene (6 bases). The V end lost 2 bases, the J end lost 4 bases, and 11 bases lay between the germline ends. Germline CDR1 is LGHDT and CDR2 is YNNKEL (reference sequence). CDR3 length equals 14 residues. Using reference TRBV3-1 and TRBJ1-1 for the parts outside the CDR3, the full variable domain is DTAVSQTPKYLVTQMGNDKSIKCEQNLGHDTMYWYKQDSKKFLKIMFSYNNKELIINETVPNRFSPKSPDKAHLNLHINSLELGDSAVYFCASSQFGGGTEAFFGQGTRLTVV.

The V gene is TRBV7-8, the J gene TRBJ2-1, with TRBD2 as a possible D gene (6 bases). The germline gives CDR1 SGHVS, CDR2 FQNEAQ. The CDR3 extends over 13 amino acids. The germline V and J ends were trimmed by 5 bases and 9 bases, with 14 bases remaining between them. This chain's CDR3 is CASSRTLEGEQFF. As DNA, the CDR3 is TGTGCCAGCAGCCGGACATTGGAGGGTGAGCAGTTCTTC.

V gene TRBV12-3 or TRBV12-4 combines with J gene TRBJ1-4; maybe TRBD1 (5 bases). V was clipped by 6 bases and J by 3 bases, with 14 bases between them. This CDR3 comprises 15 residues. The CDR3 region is CASRLTGGPNEKLFF. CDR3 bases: TGTGCCAGCAGACTTACAGGCGGACCTAATGAAAAACTGTTTTTT.

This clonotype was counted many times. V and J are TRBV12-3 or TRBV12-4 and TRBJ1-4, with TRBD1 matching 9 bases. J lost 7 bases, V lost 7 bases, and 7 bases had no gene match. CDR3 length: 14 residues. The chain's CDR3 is CASTWGTGSEKLFF. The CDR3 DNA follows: TGTGCCAGCACCTGGGGGACAGGGAGTGAAAAACTGTTTTTT.